The clone carrying this T cell receptor beta chain was observed once. The sample originates from a study of glioma-infiltrating T cells after dendritic cell vaccination. Overall study context: Patients had newly diagnosed or recurrent glioblastoma and received dendritic cell vaccines. Dendritic cells derived from monocytes and pulsed with autologous tumor lysate formed the vaccine.

Germline V lookup: CDR1 SGHTA, CDR2 FQGTGA. This CDR3 spans 14 amino acids. Losses at the gene ends were 5 bases for V and 5 bases for J; bases not matched to a gene: 8. The protocol was immunoSEQ multiplex PCR, while the TCRdb copy is restricted to in-frame clones and leaves out a portion. Among around 89,000 clones listed, approximately 90% were seen once. None of the glioblastoma patients had an isocitrate dehydrogenase mutation. The J gene is TRBJ2-7, the V gene TRBV7-3; 8 nucleotides align to TRBD1. This receptor was taken from a human donor with glioblastoma. The sample consisted of blood, taken before dendritic cell vaccination. The CDR3 is CASSQTGAGHEQYF. The DNA for the CDR3 is TGTGCCAGCAGCCAGACAGGGGCGGGCCACGAGCAGTACTTC.